This T cell receptor (beta chain) derives from a study of cytomegalovirus exposure and HLA in healthy donors. Study results and limitations: 16,951 TCR beta sequences were associated with HLA alleles at 0.05 false discovery rate in a later analysis.

A word on this clone: Its matching antigen is unknown.

Amplification used 60 Vbeta primers and 13 Jbeta primers. TCRdb's table, derived via immunoSEQ multiplex PCR, lists solely in-frame clones and lacks some. The table lists some 130,000 clones, about three quarters of them singletons. This CDR3 comprises 14 residues. The ends were cut back, 0 bases at V and 4 bases at J, with 10 bases in the middle. Germline V lookup: CDR1 LGHNA, CDR2 YNFKEQ. This TCR was sampled from a human donor in good health. This chain uses TRBV4-2 with TRBJ2-7; D gene uncertain. Sequencing was performed on PBMCs. CDR3 region: CASSQDGPEYEQYF. DNA of the CDR3: TGTGCCAGCAGCCAAGATGGGCCCGAGTACGAGCAGTACTTC.